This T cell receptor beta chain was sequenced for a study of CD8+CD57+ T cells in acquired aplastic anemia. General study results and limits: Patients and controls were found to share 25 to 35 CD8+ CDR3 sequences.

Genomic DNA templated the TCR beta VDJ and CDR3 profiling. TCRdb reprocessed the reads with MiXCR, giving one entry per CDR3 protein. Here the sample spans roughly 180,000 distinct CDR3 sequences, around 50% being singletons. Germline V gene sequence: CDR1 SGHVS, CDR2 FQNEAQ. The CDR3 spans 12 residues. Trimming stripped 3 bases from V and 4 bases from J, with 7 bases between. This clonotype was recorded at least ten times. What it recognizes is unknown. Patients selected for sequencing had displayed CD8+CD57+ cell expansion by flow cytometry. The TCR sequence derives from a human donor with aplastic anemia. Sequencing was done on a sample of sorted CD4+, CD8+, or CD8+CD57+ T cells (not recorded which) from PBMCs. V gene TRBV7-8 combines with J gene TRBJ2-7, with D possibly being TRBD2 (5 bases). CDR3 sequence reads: CASSLRGYEQYF. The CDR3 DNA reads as TGTGCCAGCAGCTTGAGAGGGTACGAGCAGTACTTC.